These 19 T cell receptor beta chains share one sample of origin, sequenced in a study of technical replicates of blood from several donors. Assay: immunoSEQ multiplex PCR; the TCRdb copy retains only in-frame clones and omits some. The data contain tens of thousands of clones, 95% to 98% of them singletons. The sample taken for sequencing was T cells isolated from PBMCs. The receptors originated from a human donor in good health.

The CDR3 sequence is CASSGTSGYEQYF. Written as DNA, the CDR3 is TGTGCCAGCAGTGGGACTAGCGGTTACGAGCAGTACTTC. The genes are TRBV19 and TRBJ2-7, with 11 bases lining up with TRBD2. The trim removed 9 bases at V and 4 bases at J, leaving 5 bases unmatched. CDR1 and CDR2 from the germline V gene are LNHDA and SQIVND (reference sequence). The CDR3 totals 13 residues.

CDR3 nucleotides: TGTGCCAGCAGCTTAAGCCGGGTGGAAACCGGGGAGCTGTTTTTT. Translated, it gives CASSLSRVETGELFF. The gene calls are TRBV7-8 and TRBJ2-2, with D hard to call. The germline CDR1 and CDR2 sequences are SGHVS and FQNEAQ. The CDR3 extends over 15 amino acids. V was trimmed by 2 bases and J by 5 bases, leaving 12 bases between them.

This chain uses TRBV6-1 with TRBJ1-3, with unresolved D. The germline V gene has CDR1 MNHNS and CDR2 SASEGT. V shed 7 bases and J shed 11 bases, with 15 bases lying between them. The CDR3 length is 12 residues. The CDR3 bases are TGTGCCAGCACCTCCCCCTCTAGCCCCATATATTTT. Translated: CASTSPSSPIYF.

The chain recombines TRBV19 with TRBJ2-7; 7 positions agree with TRBD1. Trimming at V came to 3 bases and at J to 1 base, leaving 6 bases not matched to a gene. Germline lookup yields CDR1 LNHDA and CDR2 SQIVND (reference sequence). There are 15 residues in the CDR3. DNA for the CDR3: TGTGCCAGTAGTATGGGTGACAGGGCGTCCTACGAGCAGTACTTC. As protein: CASSMGDRASYEQYF.

This CDR3 is CASSLDGRGFQGYTF. The CDR3 region has the DNA TGTGCCAGCAGCTTGGATGGCAGGGGTTTTCAAGGCTACACCTTC. The V call is TRBV13, the J call TRBJ1-2, with D tentatively TRBD1 (6 bases). This CDR3 region has 15 residues. CDR1 and CDR2 (germline): PRHDT, FYEKMQ (reference sequence). V was pared by 3 bases and J by 8 bases, with 19 bases between.

The chain has TRBV11-2 and TRBJ2-7; TRBD2 matches at 9 bases. V was pared by 1 base and J by 4 bases, with 11 bases of the junction left unmatched. The germline V gene has CDR1 SGHAT and CDR2 FQNNGV. The CDR3 loop spans 17 amino acids. The CDR3 sequence: CASSLGRLSGGIYEQYF. In DNA form, the CDR3 reads TGTGCCAGCAGCTTAGGAAGACTGAGCGGGGGGATTTACGAGCAGTACTTC.

The V gene is TRBV9, the J gene TRBJ2-1, with unresolved D. Per the germline V gene, CDR1 is SGDLS and CDR2 is YYNGEE. The CDR3 consists of 13 residues. Trimming pared 1 base from V and 10 bases from J, leaving 12 bases between. DNA of the CDR3: TGTGCCAGCAGCGTAACACTGTCGAGGGAGCAGTTCTTC. This translates into CASSVTLSREQFF.

The chain combines TRBV29-1 with TRBJ2-1, with a possible D match to TRBD2 (6 bases). This CDR3 contains 14 residues. Germline V gives CDR1 SQVTM, CDR2 ANQGSEA. The V gene lost 6 bases and the J gene lost 0 bases, with 12 bases spanning the gap. The CDR3, as DNA: TGCAGCGTGGGAGGCGTTAGCTCCTACAATGAGCAGTTCTTC. Translated, it gives CSVGGVSSYNEQFF.

This rearrangement joins TRBV5-6 to TRBJ1-1; the match to TRBD1 covers 9 bases. The length of the CDR3 is 15 residues. Per germline, CDR1 SGHDT and CDR2 YYEEEE. The J segment lost 6 bases and the V segment lost 4 bases, leaving 10 bases of the junction unmatched. CDR3 sequence: CASSDPGQGFSEAFF. The CDR3 coding sequence is TGTGCCAGCAGCGACCCGGGACAGGGATTTTCTGAAGCTTTCTTT.

In its sample, this clone was seen once. The rearrangement uses TRBV28 and TRBJ2-2; TRBD2 matches at 10 bases. The CDR3 consists of 19 residues. With V trimmed by 7 bases and J by 3 bases, 17 bases remained unmatched. Germline CDR1 MDHEN, CDR2 SYDVKM. The DNA for the CDR3 is TGTGCCAGCACTCACCCACGGGCTAGCGGGAGAAAGGACACCGGGGAGCTGTTTTTT. Amino acid sequence: CASTHPRASGRKDTGELFF. Drawing the rest from reference TRBV28 and TRBJ2-2, the complete variable domain is DVKVTQSSRYLVKRTGEKVFLECVQDMDHENMFWYRQDPGLGLRLIYFSYDVKMKEKGDIPEGYSVSREKKERFSLILESASTNQTSMYLCASTHPRASGRKDTGELFFGEGSRLTVL.

This clone has only one observation. V is TRBV6-1 and J is TRBJ1-1; D uncertain. V was clipped by 1 base and J by 0 bases, with 9 bases between them. The CDR3 is 15 residues long. Per germline, CDR1 MNHNS and CDR2 SASEGT. The CDR3 nucleotides are TGTGCCAGCAGTGAAGGACTATTAATGAACACTGAAGCTTTCTTT. Its protein is CASSEGLLMNTEAFF.

This clone was detected once. The chain recombines TRBV11-2 with TRBJ1-4; 7 nucleotides align to TRBD1. The CDR3 is made up of 16 amino acids. V trimming: 6 bases; J trimming: 1 base; junction bases outside the gene matches: 8. Germline V gene lookup returns CDR1 SGHAT and CDR2 FQNNGV. The CDR3: CASSKAYRGTNEKLFF. CDR3 in DNA: TGTGCCAGCAGTAAGGCATACAGGGGAACTAATGAAAAACTGTTTTTT. The variable domain in full, completed from reference TRBV11-2 and TRBJ1-4, reads EAGVAQSPRYKIIEKRQSVAFWCNPISGHATLYWYQQILGQGPKLLIQFQNNGVVDDSQLPKDRFSAERLKGVDSTLKIQPAKLEDSAVYLCASSKAYRGTNEKLFFGSGTQLSVL.

The rearrangement uses TRBV7-9 and TRBJ1-6, with TRBD1 matching over 8 bases. From germline, CDR1 is SEHNR and CDR2 FQNEAQ (reference sequence). The CDR3 loop spans 15 amino acids. Trimming took 5 bases from V and 2 from J; bases not matched to a gene: 2. The chain's CDR3 is CASSRTGTYNSPLHF. In DNA, the CDR3 is TGTGCCAGCAGCAGGACAGGGACCTATAATTCACCCCTCCACTTT.

The V and J genes are TRBV15 and TRBJ2-1; TRBD2 aligns across 14 bases. This CDR3 is 17 amino acids long. Germline CDR1 reads LNHNV; CDR2 reads YYDKDF (reference sequence). J was trimmed by 7 bases and V by 2 bases; bases with no gene match: 7. The CDR3 sequence is CATSRHPGTSGSNEQFF. As DNA, the CDR3 is TGTGCCACCAGCAGACACCCGGGGACTAGCGGGAGTAATGAGCAGTTCTTC.

The chain links TRBV15 to TRBJ1-2, with D possibly being TRBD1 (6 bases). Trimming removed 5 bases from V and 4 bases from J, with 11 bases in between. This CDR3 region has 13 residues. CDR1 is LNHNV and CDR2 is YYDKDF in the germline V gene (reference sequence). CDR3 nucleotide sequence: TGTGCCACCAGCGGGGGACAAGCCTATGGCTACACCTTC. Protein product: CATSGGQAYGYTF. The entire variable domain, with the rest obtained from reference TRBV15 and TRBJ1-2, is as follows: DAMVIQNPRYQVTQFGKPVTLSCSQTLNHNVMYWYQQKSSQAPKLLFHYYDKDFNNEADTPDNFQSRRPNTSFCFLDIRSPGLGDTAMYLCATSGGQAYGYTFGSGTRLTVV.

The gene calls are TRBV2 and TRBJ2-3; TRBD1 might be the D (6 bases). This CDR3 contains 15 residues. Germline CDR1 and CDR2: SNHLY and FYNNEI. Trimming removed 7 bases at V and 2 bases at J, with 16 bases between. The chain's CDR3 is CASKSQGTHTDTQYF. CDR3 nucleotide sequence: TGTGCCAGCAAAAGTCAGGGGACCCACACAGATACGCAGTATTTT. Filled out from reference TRBV2 and TRBJ2-3, the complete variable domain reads EPEVTQTPSHQVTQMGQEVILRCVPISNHLYFYWYRQILGQKVEFLVSFYNNEISEKSEIFDDQFSVERPDGSNFTLKIRSTKLEDSAMYFCASKSQGTHTDTQYFGPGTRLTVL.

The chain employs TRBV5-4 and TRBJ2-2; 9 nucleotides align to TRBD1. The ends lost 4 bases at V and 5 bases at J; junction bases unmatched: 6. The CDR3 sequence is 15 residues long. Germline V gene data show CDR1 as SGHNT and CDR2 as YYREEE (reference sequence). The CDR3 region has the DNA TGTGCCAGCAGCCATCGGGACAGGGAAACCGGGGAGCTGTTTTTT. It codes for CASSHRDRETGELFF.

The chain employs TRBV7-3 and TRBJ2-6, with D uncertain. Germline lookup yields CDR1 SGHTA and CDR2 FQGTGA. The CDR3 has 15 amino acids. Trimming left V 1 base short and J 0 bases short, with 4 bases between. CDR3: CASSLMASGANVLTF. CDR3 nucleotides: TGTGCCAGCAGCTTAATGGCCTCTGGGGCCAACGTCCTGACTTTC.

The chain links TRBV7-9 to TRBJ2-2, with TRBD2 matching over 12 bases. With 5 bases clipped from V and 7 bases from J, the junction kept 11 bases outside the gene matches. The CDR3 runs to 17 residues. Germline V lookup: CDR1 SEHNR, CDR2 FQNEAQ (reference sequence). As DNA, the CDR3 is TGTGCCAGCAGCCAGACTAGCGGGGGCCCCTTTGGCGGGGAGCTGTTTTTT. Protein product: CASSQTSGGPFGGELFF.